A single sample is the source of the 18 T cell receptor beta chains below, sequenced in a study of shared clonotypes between healthy human individuals (dated by TCRdb to the early 2020s). To prepare the library, the immunoSEQ multiplex PCR assay was applied. Not all clones reach the TCRdb copy of this immuneACCESS table, which keeps in-frame sequences only. Checked studies attribute under half of the gap to unresolved V genes and leave the rest unexplained. Within this sample are a few million clones, with approximately 92% of them counted one time only. The leading ten clones occupy 0.14% of the sample. The sample taken for sequencing was naive CD4+ T cells sorted from blood. According to the study, the label for this sample's cell subset or site signals: CD45RA+ positively selected. All receptors derive from a man between 18 and 29 years old in good health.

Notes on this clone: Additional DNA sequences in this sample encode the identical CDR3. The V call is TRBV2, the J call TRBJ1-1; D is undetermined. CDR3 length equals 14 residues. From germline, CDR1 is SNHLY and CDR2 FYNNEI. Trimming removed 4 bases at V and 2 bases at J, with 11 bases between. The CDR3, as DNA: TGTGCCAGCAGTGTTCGGGAGGCTAACACTGAAGCTTTCTTT. It translates to CASSVREANTEAFF.

J is TRBJ2-6 and V is TRBV7-9; TRBD1 might be the D (5 bases). V lost 1 base, J lost 0 bases, and 10 bases lay in between. Germline CDR1 SEHNR, CDR2 FQNEAQ (reference sequence). The CDR3 spans 17 residues. CDR3 DNA: TGTGCCAGCAGCTTAGGTCAGGGCCTCTCTGGGGCCAACGTCCTGACTTTC. This gives the protein CASSLGQGLSGANVLTF. The complete variable domain, with remaining parts taken from reference TRBV7-9 and TRBJ2-6, reads DTGVSQNPRHKITKRGQNVTFRCDPISEHNRLYWYRQTLGQGPEFLTYFQNEAQLEKSRLLSDRFSAERPKGSFSTLEIQRTEQGDSAMYLCASSLGQGLSGANVLTFGAGSRLTVL.

This clone turned up a few times. This chain links TRBV7-9 with TRBJ1-5, with D tentatively TRBD1 (6 bases). Trimming stripped 1 base from V and 5 bases from J, with 18 bases between. The CDR3 sequence is 17 residues long. Germline V gene sequence: CDR1 SEHNR, CDR2 FQNEAQ (reference sequence). The CDR3 spells CASSLGTGLIGDQPQHF. CDR3 nucleotide sequence: TGTGCCAGCAGCTTAGGCACAGGGTTGATAGGTGATCAGCCCCAGCATTTT.

The rearrangement uses TRBV30 and TRBJ1-1, with unresolved D. V was pared by 4 bases and J by 6 bases, with 18 bases between. Germline V CDR1 and CDR2: GTSNPN, SVGIG (reference sequence). The CDR3 has 14 residues. CDR3 sequence reads: CAWITLGPGAEAFF. The CDR3 DNA reads as TGTGCCTGGATCACTTTGGGCCCGGGTGCTGAAGCTTTCTTT.

The chain is built from TRBV7-2 and TRBJ1-2, with unresolved D. The length of the CDR3 is 13 residues. V lost 0 bases to trimming and J lost 2 bases, with 4 bases between them. Germline lookup yields CDR1 SGHTA and CDR2 FQGNSA. This CDR3 is CASSLARNYGYTF. In nucleotides, the CDR3 is TGTGCCAGCAGCTTAGCGCGGAACTATGGCTACACCTTC.

Comment on this clone: Different DNA sequences within this sample yield the same CDR3. This chain uses TRBV18 with TRBJ1-5; D remains ambiguous. Germline V gene lookup returns CDR1 KGHSH and CDR2 LQKENI. The V and J ends lost 6 bases and 7 bases respectively, with 10 bases between them. This CDR3 region has 12 residues. The CDR3 protein is CASSRGGQPQHF. The CDR3 coding sequence is TGTGCCAGCTCCCGCGGAGGGCAGCCCCAGCATTTT. Full variable domain (remainder filled in from reference TRBV18 and TRBJ1-5): NAGVMQNPRHLVRRRGQEARLRCSPMKGHSHVYWYRQLPEEGLKFMVYLQKENIIDESGMPKERFSAEFPKEGPSILRIQQVVRGDSAAYFCASSRGGQPQHFGDGTRLSIL.

The chain employs TRBV6-1 and TRBJ1-5, with no clear D. The germline V and J ends were trimmed by 6 bases and 8 bases, with 20 bases remaining between them. The CDR3 extends over 15 amino acids. The germline CDR1 and CDR2 sequences are MNHNS and SASEGT. Written as DNA, the CDR3 is TGTGCCAGCAGCGCCTTAGAGGGCAGGTTGGAGCCCCAGCATTTT. It encodes CASSALEGRLEPQHF.

The rearrangement uses TRBV5-8 and TRBJ1-1, with 9 nucleotides matching TRBD1. Trimming removed 4 bases from V and 4 bases from J; junction bases left unmatched: 8. Germline V gives CDR1 SGHTS, CDR2 YDEGEE. The CDR3 totals 15 residues. The CDR3 region is CASSTGAGQGTEAFF. CDR3 sequence (DNA): TGTGCCAGCAGCACCGGGGCGGGACAGGGCACTGAAGCTTTCTTT. Full variable domain (rest looked up from reference TRBV5-8 and TRBJ1-1): EAGVTQSPTHLIKTRGQQATLRCSPISGHTSVYWYQQALGLGLQFLLWYDEGEERNRGNFPPRFSGRQFPNYSSELNVNALELEDSALYLCASSTGAGQGTEAFFGQGTRLTVV.

This chain connects TRBV30 to TRBJ2-2; D not certain. V gave up 1 base and J gave up 5 bases, with 5 bases separating them. The CDR3 has 12 residues. The germline V gene encodes CDR1 GTSNPN and CDR2 SVGIG (reference sequence). The CDR3 nucleotides read TGTGCCTGGAGTGGTTTAACCGGGGAGCTGTTTTTT. Residues: CAWSGLTGELFF.

This clone appeared a single time. The rearrangement uses TRBV6-6 and TRBJ1-6; no clear D gene. Per the germline V gene, CDR1 is MNHNY and CDR2 is SVGAGI (reference sequence). V was trimmed by 0 bases and J by 2 bases, leaving 2 bases between them. The CDR3 has 14 amino acids. CDR3: CASSYSTYNSPLHF. DNA of the CDR3: TGTGCCAGCAGTTACTCCACCTATAATTCACCCCTCCACTTT.

Worth noting for this clone: The sample contains more than one DNA sequence encoding this CDR3. The chain uses TRBV5-1 and TRBJ2-1, with D possibly TRBD2 on 5 matching bases. Germline V CDR1 and CDR2: SGHRS, YFSETQ. The CDR3 spans 15 residues. Deletions cut 0 bases from V and 6 bases from J, with 13 bases between. The CDR3 DNA sequence: TGCGCCAGCAGCTTGGATTCATCCAGCGGCAATGAGCAGTTCTTC. Its protein product is CASSLDSSSGNEQFF.

In this sample, this clone turned up once. This sequence joins TRBV6-1 and TRBJ1-5; D possibly corresponds to TRBD1 (6 bases). Trimming removed 7 bases from V and 7 bases from J, with 20 bases in between. The CDR3 spans 15 residues. The germline gives CDR1 MNHNS, CDR2 SASEGT. CDR3 sequence reads: CASTDGGANSQPQHF. The DNA of the CDR3 is TGTGCCAGCACCGATGGGGGGGCAAACAGCCAGCCCCAGCATTTT.

V gene TRBV14 combines with J gene TRBJ2-3, with unresolved D. This CDR3 has 13 amino acids. Germline-derived CDR1 and CDR2 are SGHDN and FVKESK. Between the trimmed V and J ends, which lost 2 bases and 1 base, there was a span of 4 bases. DNA of the CDR3: TGTGCCAGCAGCCAACAAGGCACAGATACGCAGTATTTT. This gives the protein CASSQQGTDTQYF.

The chain employs TRBV7-9 and TRBJ1-5; 7 bases match TRBD1. Germline CDR1 reads SEHNR; CDR2 reads FQNEAQ (reference sequence). With 5 bases clipped from V and 4 bases from J, the junction kept 8 bases outside the gene matches. There are 15 residues in the CDR3. Here the CDR3 reads CASSNSDRPNQPQHF. CDR3 sequence (DNA): TGTGCCAGCAGCAATTCGGACAGGCCAAATCAGCCCCAGCATTTT.

The CDR3: CASRRASGTDTQYF. The CDR3 region has the DNA TGCGCCAGCAGAAGGGCTAGCGGCACAGATACGCAGTATTTT. The chain carries TRBV5-1 and TRBJ2-3, with a possible D match to TRBD2 (6 bases). CDR1 and CDR2 from the germline V gene are SGHRS and YFSETQ. This CDR3 spans 14 amino acids. V was shortened by 5 bases and J by 1 base, with 11 bases between the two germline ends.

The genes are TRBV4-1 and TRBJ1-2; possible D gene TRBD1, 5 bases. Germline CDR1 and CDR2: MGHRA and YSYEKL. The CDR3 runs 16 residues. Trimming took 1 base from V and 4 from J, leaving 16 bases between them. The CDR3 region is CASSQGRASEIYGYTF. The DNA of the CDR3 is TGCGCCAGCAGCCAAGGCAGGGCCAGCGAAATCTATGGCTACACCTTC.

This chain links TRBV9 with TRBJ1-3, with D hard to call. The CDR3 is made up of 14 amino acids. CDR1 and CDR2 (germline): SGDLS, YYNGEE. The V end lost 3 bases, the J end lost 0 bases, and 7 bases lay between the germline ends. The CDR3 reads CASSGFNSGNTIYF. CDR3 DNA: TGTGCCAGCAGCGGTTTCAACTCTGGAAACACCATATATTTT.

The rearrangement joins TRBV5-1 to TRBJ1-2; D not certain. Germline CDR1 reads SGHRS; CDR2 reads YFSETQ. V lost 4 bases and J lost 0, with 7 bases in between. This CDR3 region has 13 residues. In DNA form, the CDR3 reads TGCGCCAGCAGCCAAGATGCTAACTATGGCTACACCTTC. Its translation is CASSQDANYGYTF.